These 29 T cell receptor beta chains were sequenced from one sample in a study of cytomegalovirus exposure and HLA in healthy donors. Vbeta (60) and Jbeta (13) primers were used in the PCR. TCRdb's copy holds only in-frame clones and misses some; the assay was immunoSEQ multiplex PCR. The sample has 25,000 to 30,000 clones. The sample was PBMCs. These receptor sequences come from a man aged 25 to 45 in good health and CMV-seronegative.

CDR3 loop: CASSLDYGSYNEQFF. The CDR3 DNA follows: TGTGCCAGCAGCTTGGACTACGGATCCTACAATGAGCAGTTCTTC. The rearrangement joins TRBV7-8 to TRBJ2-1; maybe TRBD2 (6 bases). This CDR3 region has 15 residues. Germline lookup yields CDR1 SGHVS and CDR2 FQNEAQ. Trimming stripped 3 bases from V and 1 base from J, with 10 bases between.

The chain employs TRBV5-8 and TRBJ1-5; no reliable D call. This CDR3 has 13 residues. The germline V and J ends were trimmed by 1 base and 2 bases, with 4 bases remaining between them. Germline V gives CDR1 SGHTS, CDR2 YDEGEE. The DNA for the CDR3 is TGTGCCAGCAGCTTGCAGGGCAATCAGCCCCAGCATTTT. Translating it yields CASSLQGNQPQHF. Full variable domain (missing parts from reference TRBV5-8 and TRBJ1-5): EAGVTQSPTHLIKTRGQQATLRCSPISGHTSVYWYQQALGLGLQFLLWYDEGEERNRGNFPPRFSGRQFPNYSSELNVNALELEDSALYLCASSLQGNQPQHFGDGTRLSIL.

The chain recombines TRBV7-2 with TRBJ1-1; a weak D match, TRBD1 (6 bases). The V gene's germline CDR1 is SGHTA and CDR2 FQGNSA. The CDR3 spans 15 residues. Trimming took off 5 bases at V and 11 bases at J, with 24 bases between the two ends. The CDR3 DNA reads TGTGCCAGCAGCCTTTGGGCCGGGGACACGCTGGGGGCTTTCTTT. Residues: CASSLWAGDTLGAFF. Full variable domain (outside the CDR3, taken from reference TRBV7-2 and TRBJ1-1): GAGVSQSPSNKVTEKGKDVELRCDPISGHTALYWYRQSLGQGLEFLIYFQGNSAPDKSGLPSDRFSAERTGGSVSTLTIQRTQQEDSAVYLCASSLWAGDTLGAFFGQGTRLTVV.

V gene TRBV7-2 combines with J gene TRBJ1-2, with 8 nucleotides matching TRBD1. The CDR3 has 14 amino acids. V shed 8 bases and J 3 bases; nucleotides not matched to a gene: 8. The germline CDR1 and CDR2 sequences are SGHTA and FQGNSA. The CDR3 nucleotides read TGTGCCAGCGCAAGGGACAGGCTTGACTATGGCTACACCTTC. This codes for CASARDRLDYGYTF.

The chain is built from TRBV28 and TRBJ2-7; the match to TRBD2 covers 11 bases. This CDR3 region has 15 residues. CDR1 is MDHEN, CDR2 SYDVKM, per germline. V lost 6 bases and J lost 0; bases outside the gene matches: 4. CDR3 bases: TGTGCCAGCAGGGGTAGCGGGAGGGCCTCCTACGAGCAGTACTTC. Encoded protein: CASRGSGRASYEQYF.

This chain uses TRBV6-1 with TRBJ1-6, with D perhaps TRBD1 (6 bases). Trimming pared 4 bases from V and 1 base from J, leaving 14 bases between. Germline V gene lookup returns CDR1 MNHNS and CDR2 SASEGT. The CDR3 sequence is 17 residues long. The CDR3 DNA follows: TGTGCCAGCAGTGCTACCCAGGGGCGATCCTATAATTCACCCCTCCACTTT. This encodes CASSATQGRSYNSPLHF.

The rearrangement links TRBV2 to TRBJ2-5; 12 bases align to TRBD1. J lost 5 bases, V lost 6 bases, and 19 bases had no gene match. The CDR3 loop spans 19 amino acids. Per the germline V gene, CDR1 is SNHLY and CDR2 is FYNNEI. The CDR3 loop is CASSHNRDRGPILAETQYF. The CDR3 coding sequence is TGTGCCAGCAGCCACAACCGGGACAGGGGGCCAATCCTAGCGGAGACCCAGTACTTC.

The rearrangement uses TRBV19 and TRBJ1-2; D remains ambiguous. From germline, CDR1 is LNHDA and CDR2 SQIVND (reference sequence). Trimming pared 8 bases from V and 4 bases from J, leaving 17 bases between. The CDR3 loop spans 14 amino acids. Written as DNA, the CDR3 is TGTGCCAGTCACCGAAAGATGGGGAGCTATGGCTACACCTTC. Residues: CASHRKMGSYGYTF.

The rearrangement links TRBV18 to TRBJ2-7; a possible D gene is TRBD2 (6 bases). This CDR3 region has 15 residues. V was shortened by 0 bases and J by 2 bases, with 11 bases between the two germline ends. The germline V gene encodes CDR1 KGHSH and CDR2 LQKENI. The CDR3 region is CASSPPASAAYEQYF. Written as DNA, the CDR3 is TGTGCCAGCTCACCACCCGCTAGCGCGGCCTACGAGCAGTACTTC. The whole variable domain, filled in from reference TRBV18 and TRBJ2-7, reads NAGVMQNPRHLVRRRGQEARLRCSPMKGHSHVYWYRQLPEEGLKFMVYLQKENIIDESGMPKERFSAEFPKEGPSILRIQQVVRGDSAAYFCASSPPASAAYEQYFGPGTRLTVT.

The V call is TRBV18, the J call TRBJ2-7; D may be TRBD1 (6 bases). V dropped 3 bases and J dropped 6 bases, with 9 bases sitting between them. The CDR3 is made up of 12 amino acids. The germline V gene has CDR1 KGHSH and CDR2 LQKENI. CDR3 sequence: CASSPGASEQYF. The CDR3 nucleotides are TGTGCCAGCTCACCGGGGGCTTCCGAGCAGTACTTC. The complete variable domain, with remaining parts taken from reference TRBV18 and TRBJ2-7, reads NAGVMQNPRHLVRRRGQEARLRCSPMKGHSHVYWYRQLPEEGLKFMVYLQKENIIDESGMPKERFSAEFPKEGPSILRIQQVVRGDSAAYFCASSPGASEQYFGPGTRLTVT.

J is TRBJ2-7 and V is TRBV18, with a weak D call TRBD1 (6 bases). Germline V lookup: CDR1 KGHSH, CDR2 LQKENI. The CDR3 runs 15 residues. Trimming took off 4 bases at V and 2 bases at J, with 15 bases between the two ends. The CDR3 bases are TGTGCCAGCTCACTACTACCGGGACAAGCCTACGAGCAGTACTTC. This encodes CASSLLPGQAYEQYF.

This sequence joins TRBV6-9 and TRBJ1-5; 11 bases align to TRBD1. J gave up 6 bases and V 6 bases, and 16 bases lay outside the gene matches. Looked up from germline, CDR1 is MNHGY and CDR2 is SVAAGI. The CDR3 consists of 18 residues. CDR3 region: CASSPPADRGREGQPQHF. The CDR3 nucleotides are TGTGCCAGCAGCCCCCCAGCGGACAGGGGGCGAGAGGGTCAGCCCCAGCATTTT.

V is TRBV5-5 and J is TRBJ2-7; D might be TRBD1 (6 bases). Germline V lookup: CDR1 SGHKS, CDR2 YYEKEE (reference sequence). Trimming pared 4 bases from V and 0 bases from J, leaving 17 bases between. The CDR3 consists of 16 residues. In DNA form, the CDR3 reads TGTGCCAGCAGCCCGGGTCTGGGACACAACTCCTACGAGCAGTACTTC. It encodes CASSPGLGHNSYEQYF.

Points on this clone: At one end, the junction sequence differs from germline, possibly due to a read error. This sequence joins TRBV7-7 and TRBJ2-1, with D uncertain. Germline CDR1 is SSHAT and CDR2 is FNYEAQ (reference sequence). This CDR3 comprises 15 residues. CDR3 coding DNA: TGTGCTAGCAGCCCTCTGGCTGTTTCCTACAATGAGCAGTTCTTC. Translating it yields CASSPLAVSYNEQFF.

The chain joins TRBV7-2 to TRBJ2-3, with 11 bases fitting TRBD2. Germline V gene data show CDR1 as SGHTA and CDR2 as FQGNSA. This CDR3 spans 17 amino acids. Trimming took 6 bases from V and 1 from J; bases not matched to a gene: 9. This CDR3 reads CASSRSISGRGTDTQYF. CDR3 coding DNA: TGTGCCAGCAGTCGTAGTATTAGCGGGAGGGGCACAGATACGCAGTATTTT.

V usage is TRBV18 and J usage is TRBJ1-1, with D maybe TRBD1 (5 bases). The germline V and J ends were trimmed by 6 bases and 0 bases, with 8 bases remaining between them. The CDR3 extends over 13 amino acids. Germline CDR1 KGHSH, CDR2 LQKENI. The CDR3 DNA reads as TGTGCCAGCTCTCGACAGATGAACACTGAAGCTTTCTTT. Amino acid sequence: CASSRQMNTEAFF. The full variable domain, completed using reference TRBV18 and TRBJ1-1, is NAGVMQNPRHLVRRRGQEARLRCSPMKGHSHVYWYRQLPEEGLKFMVYLQKENIIDESGMPKERFSAEFPKEGPSILRIQQVVRGDSAAYFCASSRQMNTEAFFGQGTRLTVV.

The rearrangement uses TRBV29-1 and TRBJ2-7; TRBD1 is a possible D gene (6 bases). CDR1 and CDR2 (germline): SQVTM, ANQGSEA. V gave up 4 bases and J gave up 0 bases, with 13 bases separating them. The CDR3 loop spans 14 amino acids. The CDR3 here is CSVAPPTGSYEQYF. In DNA form, the CDR3 reads TGCAGCGTTGCCCCCCCGACAGGCTCCTACGAGCAGTACTTC.

The gene calls are TRBV5-1 and TRBJ1-4, with 8 bases that match TRBD1. V was clipped by 5 bases and J by 5 bases; unmatched bases: 8. The V gene's germline CDR1 is SGHRS and CDR2 YFSETQ. CDR3 size: 15 residues. In DNA, the CDR3 is TGCGCCAGCAGGGAAACGCAGGGGGCGAATGAAAAACTGTTTTTT. It encodes CASRETQGANEKLFF.

J is TRBJ2-2 and V is TRBV11-3; 11 bases match TRBD1. V was pared by 4 bases and J by 5 bases, with 3 bases of the junction left unmatched. The CDR3 consists of 15 residues. The V gene's germline CDR1 is SGHNT and CDR2 YENEEA. The CDR3 DNA follows: TGTGCCAGCAGCTCAGGGACAGGGGGAACCGGGGAGCTGTTTTTT. As protein: CASSSGTGGTGELFF.

The chain is built from TRBV18 and TRBJ1-2; D is uncertain. V was cut by 3 bases and J by 1 base, with 6 bases left in between. The CDR3 runs 13 residues. The germline CDR1 and CDR2 sequences are KGHSH and LQKENI. The CDR3 DNA reads as TGTGCCAGCTCACCGGAGGATAACTATGGCTACACCTTC. Its translation is CASSPEDNYGYTF.

J is TRBJ2-5 and V is TRBV4-3, with TRBD1 matching 8 bases. The length of the CDR3 is 16 residues. Trimming took 0 bases from V and 5 from J; bases not matched to a gene: 8. CDR1 LGHNA and CDR2 YSLEER come from the germline V gene. Here the CDR3 reads CASSQDKTGAGETQYF. The DNA of the CDR3 is TGCGCCAGCAGCCAAGATAAGACAGGGGCGGGGGAGACCCAGTACTTC.

The rearrangement links TRBV25-1 to TRBJ2-7; TRBD1 matches at 10 bases. The CDR3 consists of 15 residues. The V gene's germline CDR1 is MGHDK and CDR2 SYGVNS. V lost 2 bases, J lost 2 bases, and 3 bases stayed unmatched. The CDR3 sequence: CASSEPGQGTYEQYF. The CDR3 DNA reads TGTGCCAGCAGTGAACCGGGACAGGGGACCTACGAGCAGTACTTC.

V usage is TRBV27 and J usage is TRBJ2-7, with 12 bases identical to TRBD2. Germline loops: CDR1 MNHEY, CDR2 SMNVEV (reference sequence). The V segment lost 1 base and the J segment 2 bases; nucleotides outside the gene matches: 9. CDR3 length: 18 amino acids. The CDR3 is CASSLWSSGGAGAYEQYF. In nucleotides, the CDR3 is TGTGCCAGCAGTTTATGGTCTAGCGGGGGGGCCGGCGCCTACGAGCAGTACTTC.

The rearrangement uses TRBV11-3 and TRBJ2-3, with 7 bases aligning to TRBD1. J lost 1 base, V lost 3 bases, and 4 bases had no gene match. Germline V lookup: CDR1 SGHNT, CDR2 YENEEA. The CDR3 is made up of 15 amino acids. CDR3 in DNA: TGTGCCAGCAGCTTCCACGGACAGGGCACAGATACGCAGTATTTT. Its translation: CASSFHGQGTDTQYF.

J is TRBJ2-7 and V is TRBV5-6, with D possibly TRBD2 on 6 matching bases. Germline values: CDR1 SGHDT, CDR2 YYEEEE. The CDR3 sequence is 14 residues long. V lost 2 bases to trimming and J lost 5 bases, with 14 bases between them. The CDR3 DNA follows: TGTGCCAGCAGCTTAGGCGGGATTACCCACGAGCAGTACTTC. Its protein is CASSLGGITHEQYF.

V gene TRBV6-5 combines with J gene TRBJ2-2, with D possibly matching TRBD1 (5 bases). V gave up 5 bases and J gave up 6 bases, with 10 bases separating them. The CDR3 spans 13 residues. Per germline, CDR1 MNHEY and CDR2 SVGAGI. CDR3 sequence: CASSPSRAGELFF. The CDR3 nucleotides are TGTGCCAGCAGTCCGAGCAGGGCCGGGGAGCTGTTTTTT.

V is TRBV6-5 and J is TRBJ1-2; D is uncertain. Germline loops: CDR1 MNHEY, CDR2 SVGAGI. The CDR3 length is 13 residues. V shed 6 bases and J shed 4 bases, with 12 bases lying between them. For the CDR3, the DNA is TGTGCCAGCAGCCTGACTACCGGCTATGGCTACACCTTC. Its translation is CASSLTTGYGYTF.

The rearrangement links TRBV7-8 to TRBJ1-1; TRBD1 is a possible D gene (5 bases). Germline values: CDR1 SGHVS, CDR2 FQNEAQ. The V end lost 5 bases, the J end lost 3 bases, and 13 bases lay between the germline ends. The CDR3 consists of 14 residues. The CDR3 region is CASSPGGEDTEAFF. CDR3 DNA sequence: TGTGCCAGCAGCCCCGGGGGGGAGGACACTGAAGCTTTCTTT. The variable domain in full, with the rest retrieved from reference TRBV7-8 and TRBJ1-1, is GAGVSQSPRYKVAKRGQDVALRCDPISGHVSLFWYQQALGQGPEFLTYFQNEAQLDKSGLPSDRFFAERPEGSVSTLKIQRTQQEDSAVYLCASSPGGEDTEAFFGQGTRLTVV.

The chain links TRBV18 to TRBJ1-2, with 8 bases matching TRBD1. The V gene's germline CDR1 is KGHSH and CDR2 LQKENI. The ends lost 5 bases at V and 8 bases at J; junction bases unmatched: 7. The CDR3 spans 13 residues. The CDR3 nucleotides are TGTGCCAGCTCATATGGACAGGGTGAGGGCTACACCTTC. Residues: CASSYGQGEGYTF.